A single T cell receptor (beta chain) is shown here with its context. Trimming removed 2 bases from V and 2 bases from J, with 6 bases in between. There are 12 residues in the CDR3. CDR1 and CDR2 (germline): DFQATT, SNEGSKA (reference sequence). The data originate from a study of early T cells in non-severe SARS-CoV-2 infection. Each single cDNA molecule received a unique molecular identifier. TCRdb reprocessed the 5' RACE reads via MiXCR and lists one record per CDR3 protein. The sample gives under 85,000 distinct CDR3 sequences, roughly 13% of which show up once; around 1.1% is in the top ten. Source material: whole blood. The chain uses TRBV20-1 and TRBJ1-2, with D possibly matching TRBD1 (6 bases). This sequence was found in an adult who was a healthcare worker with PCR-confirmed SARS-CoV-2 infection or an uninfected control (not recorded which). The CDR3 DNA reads TGCAGTGCTAGAACAGGGAACTATGGCTACACCTTC. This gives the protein CSARTGNYGYTF.